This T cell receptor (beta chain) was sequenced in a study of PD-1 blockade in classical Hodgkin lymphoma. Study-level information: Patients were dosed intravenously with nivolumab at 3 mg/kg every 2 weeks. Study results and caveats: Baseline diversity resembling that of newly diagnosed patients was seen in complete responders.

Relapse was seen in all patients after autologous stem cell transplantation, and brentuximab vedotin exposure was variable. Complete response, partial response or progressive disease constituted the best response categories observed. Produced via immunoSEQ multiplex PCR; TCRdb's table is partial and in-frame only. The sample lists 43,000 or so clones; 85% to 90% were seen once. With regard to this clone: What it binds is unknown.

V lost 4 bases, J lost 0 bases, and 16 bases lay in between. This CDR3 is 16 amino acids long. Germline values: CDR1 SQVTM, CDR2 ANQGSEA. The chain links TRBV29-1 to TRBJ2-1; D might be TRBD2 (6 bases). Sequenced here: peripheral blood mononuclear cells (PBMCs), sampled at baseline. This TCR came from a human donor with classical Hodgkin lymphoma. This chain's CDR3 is CSVVGGGLSSYNEQFF. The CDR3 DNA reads TGCAGCGTTGTCGGGGGAGGCCTGAGCTCCTACAATGAGCAGTTCTTC.